The TCR beta chain under discussion was sequenced for a study of shared clonotypes between healthy human individuals (dated by TCRdb to the early 2020s). The study in broad terms: The cohort comprised a couple of women and three men aged 18 to 49 years. Leukapheresis yielded between about 0.85 and 9 billion PBMCs per donor. The study deeply sequenced blood TCR repertoires of several healthy adults to estimate repertoire size and the extent of clonotype sharing between individuals. To increase sequencing depth and limit assay-specific biases, TCR repertoire library preparation and sequencing were carried out by different laboratories using diverse techniques. For each donor, three plates each were used for CD4 naive and CD4 memory, two plates were used for CD8 naive, and one plate was used for CD8 memory. Overall study results and their limits: Compared with non-shared clonotypes, clonotypes shared by all four sorted-subset donors had higher generation probabilities. Naive subsets generally had larger estimated clonotype richness than memory subsets. Pairwise subsampling led to the expectation that sequencing depth would affect the degree of clonotype sharing among donors. Because the study included only a small number of donors, the genetic and exposure-history diversity represented was limited. Sampling was restricted to blood, and TCR repertoires in tissue are likely to differ from TCR repertoires in blood. Rarefaction of sorted-subset datasets indicated incomplete sequencing despite the large sequencing depth. Across four donors, approximately 4.6% of naive CD4, 3% to 3.5% of naive CD8, approximately 2.5% of memory CD4, and 0.4% of memory CD8 clonotypes were shared.

TCR CDR3 regions were amplified from genomic DNA by multiplex PCR using the deep immunoSEQ assay. Extracted genomic DNA from each cell subset was distributed evenly across all wells of several immunoSEQ 96-well plates, and each plate was treated as a replicate. For sorted subsets, approximately 210 ng genomic DNA, equal to about 30,000 T cell genomes, was loaded into each replicate PCR. The purified libraries were quantified using a Qubit 3.0 fluorometer, sized with a Bioanalyzer 2100, and then quantified again using the KAPA Library Quantification kit. A separate single-read 150-cycle Illumina NextSeq 550 flow cell was used to sequence each immunoSEQ 96-well plate. The study's processing was this. Because the immunoSEQ output held only junctional sequences and lacked quality scores, the filtering could not match the filtering applied to full-length reads. Sequences were annotated with PyIR, a Python wrapper for IgBLAST v1.9, using IMGT germline references to assign V/J genes and CDR3. Reads were removed for weak V/J assignments (E-value above 1e-6), missing CDR3, stop codons, out-of-frame junctions, or ambiguous translated residues. A V3J clonotype was defined by an identical inferred V gene, J gene, and CDR3 amino acid sequence. The percentage overlap between two repertoires was calculated by dividing the number of shared unique clonotypes by the size of the smaller repertoire. Repertoire richness was assessed with RTK rarefaction, the Chao1 estimator, and Recon v2.1 estimates of unobserved clonotypes. Generation probabilities for all TCRbeta clonotypes obtained by the gDNA method from a few donors were computed using OLGA. What TCRdb holds here is the immuneACCESS table cut down to in-frame rearrangements. Part of the clones is not present; checked against another copy, under half of the missing clones reflect an unresolved V gene, and the others are unexplained. The DNA gave D and trimming, while V, J and clone size come from that table. Here the sample has some 2.1 million clones; roughly 96% occur a single time. The top ten clones comprise more than 0.1% of the sample.

On this clone itself: Its cognate antigen has yet to be identified. Base qualities were left out, and no much larger clone turns up one base away.

CDR1 and CDR2, per the germline V gene, are MDHEN and SYDVKM. At the junction V is shortened by 3 bases and J by 5 bases, with 16 bases in between. From cysteine to phenylalanine, the CDR3 is 15 amino acids long. Here the CDR3 DNA is all that survives: 45 bases in frame from base 1. The donors were healthy, HIV-negative adults who had no recently reported acute infections or vaccinations. Every donor was a Caucasian adult living in Nashville, Tennessee, USA. CD4+ T cells were enriched by magnetic negative selection, after which naive cells were positively selected on CD45RA and the negative fraction was taken as the memory subset. After blood collection by leukapheresis, PBMCs were isolated using Ficoll-Histopaque density gradient centrifugation and then cryopreserved in the vapor phase of liquid nitrogen. Analytical flow cytometry was used to check the purity and quantity of every magnetically sorted T cell population. From each sorted fraction, genomic DNA was isolated and quantified by UV absorbance on a Nanodrop 2000c.

Sequenced material: naive CD4+ T cells sorted from blood. Per the publication, the cell subset or site label means: CD45RA+ positively selected. This chain joins TRBV28 to TRBJ2-5; a weak D assignment points to TRBD2 (7 bases agree). The TCR sequence derives from a man aged 18 to 30 in good health. The CDR3 region: CASSLGGGLGETQYF. The bases read TGTGCCAGCAGTTTGGGCGGGGGCCTGGGGGAGACCCAGTACTTC.